The 18 T cell receptor beta chains in this list originate from one sample, sequenced in a study of shared clonotypes between healthy human individuals. Using immunoSEQ multiplex PCR, the repertoire was profiled, and TCRdb retains in-frame clones only, with some absent. The table includes about 2.4 million clones, around 94% detected once. The specimen was naive CD4+ T cells sorted from blood. Documented subset: CD45RA+ positively selected. These receptors originate from a man aged 18-30 years in good health.

This chain connects TRBV4-2 to TRBJ1-3; D remains ambiguous. Germline assignment: CDR1 LGHNA and CDR2 YNFKEQ. Trimming took off 1 base at V and 2 bases at J, with 12 bases between the two ends. The CDR3 has 16 amino acids. The CDR3 protein is CASSQAFGSPGNTIYF. The CDR3 nucleotides are TGTGCCAGCAGCCAAGCCTTCGGATCGCCTGGAAACACCATATATTTT.

V usage is TRBV10-2 and J usage is TRBJ1-2; tentative D call: TRBD1 (5 bases). The CDR3 extends over 14 amino acids. Germline loops: CDR1 WSHSY, CDR2 SAAADI. Trimming took off 4 bases at V and 4 bases at J, with 13 bases between the two ends. The CDR3 is CASSAAATGYGYTF. The CDR3 nucleotides read TGCGCCAGCAGTGCCGCGGCTACAGGCTATGGCTACACCTTC.

The chain has TRBV30 and TRBJ2-7; TRBD1 agrees at 10 bases. The trim removed 2 bases at V and 4 bases at J, leaving 11 bases unmatched. Germline V lookup: CDR1 GTSNPN, CDR2 SVGIG (reference sequence). The CDR3 covers 16 residues. DNA of the CDR3: TGTGCCTGGAGTCCCCGAAGGGGACAGGGGCTGTACGAGCAGTACTTC. Its protein is CAWSPRRGQGLYEQYF.

CDR3 DNA: TGTGCCAGCAGTTTACAGGGGGCGCCGGGCTATGAGCAGTTCTTC. It encodes CASSLQGAPGYEQFF. The V gene is TRBV27, the J gene TRBJ2-1; TRBD1 aligns across 8 bases. This CDR3 contains 15 residues. Germline loops: CDR1 MNHEY, CDR2 SMNVEV (reference sequence). Trimming took 2 bases from V and 8 from J; bases not matched to a gene: 8.

The chain couples TRBV27 to TRBJ2-2, with D unclear. The CDR3 contains 11 residues. V lost 11 bases to trimming and J lost 6 bases, with 10 bases between them. In germline, CDR1 is MNHEY, CDR2 SMNVEV (reference sequence). CDR3 bases: TGTGCCGTCAGAAGGGCCGGGGAGCTGTTTTTT. Protein: CAVRRAGELFF.

The V call is TRBV5-1, the J call TRBJ1-4; D is uncertain. CDR3 length: 14 amino acids. V lost 4 bases and J lost 8, with 15 bases in between. The V gene's germline CDR1 is SGHRS and CDR2 YFSETQ. DNA for the CDR3: TGCGCCAGCAGCCTGGAGGGCCCTCGGGAAAAACTGTTTTTT. Translated: CASSLEGPREKLFF.

V gene TRBV6-5 combines with J gene TRBJ2-3; D is undetermined. Trimming took 2 bases from V and 3 from J, leaving 12 bases between them. The germline CDR1 and CDR2 sequences are MNHEY and SVGAGI. This CDR3 region has 15 residues. CDR3 nucleotide sequence: TGTGCCAGCAGTTACACGAGCCCGGGTACAGATACGCAGTATTTT. Protein product: CASSYTSPGTDTQYF.

For this clone: Other DNA sequences within the sample encode an identical CDR3. This rearrangement joins TRBV9 to TRBJ2-7, with TRBD2 matching over 9 bases. Germline V gene data show CDR1 as SGDLS and CDR2 as YYNGEE. The CDR3 contains 15 residues. The J segment lost 3 bases and the V segment lost 0 bases, leaving 4 bases of the junction unmatched. As DNA, the CDR3 is TGTGCCAGCAGCGTAGGCGGACTAGCGAACTACGAGCAGTACTTC. Protein: CASSVGGLANYEQYF.

The J gene is TRBJ2-7, the V gene TRBV5-1, with unresolved D. Per the germline V gene, CDR1 is SGHRS and CDR2 is YFSETQ. Between the trimmed V and J ends, which lost 4 bases and 4 bases, there was a span of 12 bases. The CDR3 extends over 13 amino acids. CDR3 region: CASSTDSLYEQYF. The DNA for the CDR3 is TGCGCCAGCAGCACTGACTCGCTTTACGAGCAGTACTTC.

V and J are TRBV6-4 and TRBJ1-1; D remains ambiguous. Trimming took 4 bases from V and 4 from J, leaving 13 bases between them. This CDR3 has 14 residues. Looked up from germline, CDR1 is MRHNA and CDR2 is SNTAGT. CDR3 region: CASSVPRDTTEAFF. The CDR3 coding sequence is TGTGCCAGCAGTGTTCCGCGGGATACCACTGAAGCTTTCTTT.

As to this clone: At the DNA level, this CDR3 is encoded by other sequences in the same sample as well. This chain connects TRBV6-5 to TRBJ2-6, with D unclear. The ends were cut back, 8 bases at V and 0 bases at J, with 5 bases in the middle. Germline V gene lookup returns CDR1 MNHEY and CDR2 SVGAGI. CDR3 length: 13 amino acids. The DNA for the CDR3 is TGTGCCAGCTCGAGCTCTGGGGCCAACGTCCTGACTTTC. This encodes CASSSSGANVLTF.

This chain links TRBV7-2 with TRBJ2-7; TRBD1 agrees at 10 bases. Losses at the gene ends were 1 base for V and 2 bases for J; bases not matched to a gene: 8. Per the germline V gene, CDR1 is SGHTA and CDR2 is FQGNSA. The CDR3 loop spans 17 amino acids. The CDR3 loop is CASSLVSTGGVTYEQYF. CDR3 nucleotide sequence: TGTGCCAGCAGCTTAGTCTCGACAGGGGGCGTCACCTACGAGCAGTACTTC.

The DNA of the CDR3 is TGCGCCAGCAGCCCCCGAAAGGGCCCTACCCGCACAGATACGCAGTATTTT. It is translated as CASSPRKGPTRTDTQYF. This chain connects TRBV4-3 to TRBJ2-3, with D unclear. CDR1 is LGHNA and CDR2 is YSLEER in the germline V gene. The V and J ends lost 4 bases and 1 base respectively, with 18 bases between them. The CDR3 length is 17 residues.

In its sample, this clone was seen once. The chain uses TRBV2 and TRBJ2-1; D not resolved. Germline V CDR1 and CDR2: SNHLY, FYNNEI. The CDR3 contains 13 residues. V was shortened by 4 bases and J by 12 bases, with 16 bases between the two germline ends. In DNA form, the CDR3 reads TGTGCCAGCAGTGGCGTGGGTGGTTTGCGGCAGTTCTTC. Protein sequence: CASSGVGGLRQFF.

This clone was seen a single time. V and J are TRBV7-9 and TRBJ2-5, with 10 positions matching TRBD2. The CDR3 is made up of 18 amino acids. Looked up from germline, CDR1 is SEHNR and CDR2 is FQNEAQ (reference sequence). J lost 1 base, V lost 1 base, and 9 bases had no gene match. The CDR3 spells CASSLGLAGGPFQETQYF. The CDR3 DNA sequence: TGTGCCAGCAGCTTAGGCTTAGCGGGGGGACCTTTCCAAGAGACCCAGTACTTC.

The J gene is TRBJ1-1, the V gene TRBV29-1, with D possibly being TRBD1 (6 bases). Trimming left V 4 bases short and J 1 base short, with 13 bases between. The CDR3 runs to 14 residues. CDR1 is SQVTM and CDR2 is ANQGSEA in the germline V gene. CDR3 loop: CSVAPGVGNTEAFF. The CDR3 DNA follows: TGCAGCGTTGCCCCAGGGGTTGGGAACACTGAAGCTTTCTTT.

The rearrangement uses TRBV6-5 and TRBJ1-2, with a possible D match to TRBD1 (5 bases). CDR3 length equals 11 residues. Deletions cut 5 bases from V and 7 bases from J, with 8 bases between. Germline V gene sequence: CDR1 MNHEY, CDR2 SVGAGI. Here the CDR3 reads CASSRGTGYTF. The CDR3 region has the DNA TGTGCCAGCAGTAGGGGAACTGGCTACACCTTC.

V is TRBV5-1 and J is TRBJ1-1; D is unresolved. Germline V CDR1 and CDR2: SGHRS, YFSETQ. The V and J ends lost 4 bases and 5 bases respectively, with 18 bases between them. The CDR3 runs 15 residues. For the CDR3, the DNA is TGCGCCAGCAGCCCGGATCGGTCCGGGTGGACTGAAGCTTTCTTT. It yields the protein CASSPDRSGWTEAFF.